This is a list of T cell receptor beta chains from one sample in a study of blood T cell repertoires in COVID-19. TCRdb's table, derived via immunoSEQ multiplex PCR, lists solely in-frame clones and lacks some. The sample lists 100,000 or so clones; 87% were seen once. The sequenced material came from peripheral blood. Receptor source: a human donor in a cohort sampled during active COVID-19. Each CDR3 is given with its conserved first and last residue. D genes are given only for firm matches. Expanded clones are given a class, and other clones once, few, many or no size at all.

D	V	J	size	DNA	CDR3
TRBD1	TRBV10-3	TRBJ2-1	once	TGTGCCATCAGGGCGATTGACAGGGGCCACTACAATGAGCAGTTCTTC	CAIRAIDRGHYNEQFF
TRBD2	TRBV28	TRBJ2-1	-	TGTGCCAGCAGCATCGGACTAGCGCCGTACAATGAGCAGTTCTTC	CASSIGLAPYNEQFF
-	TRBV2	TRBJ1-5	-	TGTGCCAGCAGTTGGGGCCGGGATCAGCCCCAGCATTTT	CASSWGRDQPQHF
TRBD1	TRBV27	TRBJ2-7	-	TGTGCCAGCAGTTTATCGACAGGGTACTCCTACGAGCAGTACTTC	CASSLSTGYSYEQYF
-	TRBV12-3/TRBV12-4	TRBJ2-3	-	TGTGCCAGCAGTTTTCCGGATAGCGGGCAGTATTTT	CASSFPDSGQYF
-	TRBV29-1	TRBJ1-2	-	TGCAGCGCTCTTACACAGAGGACTCCCTATGGCTACACCTTC	CSALTQRTPYGYTF
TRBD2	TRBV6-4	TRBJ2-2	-	TGTGCCAGCAGCGCTCTAGCGGGAGACGGCACCGGGGAGCTGTTTTTT	CASSALAGDGTGELFF
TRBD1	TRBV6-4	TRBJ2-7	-	TGTGCCAGCAGTGTTTCCGGGACAGGGGGAGTCTACGAGCAGTACTTC	CASSVSGTGGVYEQYF
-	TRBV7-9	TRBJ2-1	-	TGTGCCAGCAGCCCCCCAGGGGGCGGGAGCTCCTACAATGAGCAGTTCTTC	CASSPPGGGSSYNEQFF
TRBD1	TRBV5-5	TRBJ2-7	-	TGTGCCAGCAGCGCCGGGCCGGGACAGGGGACCTACGAGCAGTACTTC	CASSAGPGQGTYEQYF
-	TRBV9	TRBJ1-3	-	TGTGCCAGCAGCGTAGGGGGCAGCTCTGGAAACACCATATATTTT	CASSVGGSSGNTIYF
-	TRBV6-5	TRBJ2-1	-	TGTGCCAGCATACAGGGCTATGAGCAGTTCTTC	CASIQGYEQFF
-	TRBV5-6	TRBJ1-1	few	TGTGCCAGCAGCCTAAGGCGTTTCGGGAAAGCTTTCTTT	CASSLRRFGKAFF
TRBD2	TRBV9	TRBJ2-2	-	TGTGCCACCGGGGAGACTAGCGGGAGTGTCGGGGAGCTGTTTTTT	CATGETSGSVGELFF
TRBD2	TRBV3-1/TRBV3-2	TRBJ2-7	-	TGTGCCAGCAGCCTAAGCGGGAGGAACTACGAGCAGTACTTC	CASSLSGRNYEQYF
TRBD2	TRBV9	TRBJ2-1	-	TGTGCCAGCAGCGTAGTCGGGGCTAGCGGGTCATACAATGAGCAGTTCTTC	CASSVVGASGSYNEQFF